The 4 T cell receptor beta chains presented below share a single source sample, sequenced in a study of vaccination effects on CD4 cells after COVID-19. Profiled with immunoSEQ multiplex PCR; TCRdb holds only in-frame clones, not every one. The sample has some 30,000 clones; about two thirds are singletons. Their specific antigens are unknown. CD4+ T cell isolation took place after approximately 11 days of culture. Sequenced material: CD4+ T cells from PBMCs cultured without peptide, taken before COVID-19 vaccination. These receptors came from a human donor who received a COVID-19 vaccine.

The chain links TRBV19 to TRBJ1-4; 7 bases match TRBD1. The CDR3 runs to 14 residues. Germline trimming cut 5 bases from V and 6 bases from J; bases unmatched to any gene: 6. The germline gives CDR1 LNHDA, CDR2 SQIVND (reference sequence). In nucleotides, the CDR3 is TGTGCCAGTAGTGCGACAGGGAGGTATGAAAAACTGTTTTTT. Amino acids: CASSATGRYEKLFF.

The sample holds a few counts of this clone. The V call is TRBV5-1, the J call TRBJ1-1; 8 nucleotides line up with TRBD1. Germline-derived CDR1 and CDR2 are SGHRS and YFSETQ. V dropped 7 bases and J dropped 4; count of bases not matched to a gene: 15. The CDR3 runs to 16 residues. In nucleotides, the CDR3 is TGCGCCAGCGTTGGGGGAGAGACAGGGGCCATCACTGAAGCTTTCTTT. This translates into CASVGGETGAITEAFF. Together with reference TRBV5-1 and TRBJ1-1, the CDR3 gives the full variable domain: KAGVTQTPRYLIKTRGQQVTLSCSPISGHRSVSWYQQTPGQGLQFLFEYFSETQRNKGNFPGRFSGRQFSNSRSEMNVSTLELGDSALYLCASVGGETGAITEAFFGQGTRLTVV.

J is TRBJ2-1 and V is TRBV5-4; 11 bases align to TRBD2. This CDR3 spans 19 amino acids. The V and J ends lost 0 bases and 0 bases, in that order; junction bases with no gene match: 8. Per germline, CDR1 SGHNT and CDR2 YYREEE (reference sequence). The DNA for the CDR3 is TGTGCCAGCAGCTTGGCGGCAGTAGCGGGGGGGTACTCCTACAATGAGCAGTTCTTC. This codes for CASSLAAVAGGYSYNEQFF.

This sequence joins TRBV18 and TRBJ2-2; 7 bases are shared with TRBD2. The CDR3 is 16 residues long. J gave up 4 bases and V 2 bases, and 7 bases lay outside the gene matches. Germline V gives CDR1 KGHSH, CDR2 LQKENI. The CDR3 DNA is TGTGCCAGCTCACCAGCAGCGGGGAGGTCCACCGGGGAGCTGTTTTTT. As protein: CASSPAAGRSTGELFF.